Described below is a single T cell receptor beta chain sequence and its context. This specimen belongs to a study of blood T cell repertoires in COVID-19. Study information: Both acute and convalescent COVID-19 samples were obtained from the United States, Italy and Spain. Nucleic acid was either cDNA or gDNA, and it came from T cells, B-cell-depleted T cells, or PBMCs.

CDR3 length equals 20 residues. The germline V gene encodes CDR1 ENHRY and CDR2 SYGVKD. The V segment lost 7 bases and the J segment 7 bases; nucleotides outside the gene matches: 27. In the authors' methods: Reference gene primers were amplified, and this amplification served to estimate nucleated cell counts. Some clones are missing from TCRdb's copy, which holds only in-frame ones; the method was immunoSEQ multiplex PCR. D and trimming were read from the DNA, whereas the V and J calls and clone size are those reported in that table. The sample has 250,000 to 350,000 clones; 89% are singletons. The sequenced sample consisted of peripheral blood. The receptor was isolated from a woman aged 60-75 years with acute or convalescent COVID-19. This chain links TRBV10-3 with TRBJ2-3; TRBD1 matches 9 bases. The CDR3 reads CAIIKMDRGPDGDVYYTQYF. The CDR3 DNA reads as TGTGCCATCATCAAAATGGACAGGGGACCCGATGGGGACGTATACTATACGCAGTATTTT.